This TCR beta chain stems from a study of cytomegalovirus exposure and HLA in healthy donors. Sequencing used immunoSEQ multiplex PCR; TCRdb keeps in-frame clones, though not all of them. The table includes approximately 210,000 clones, approximately 86% detected once. Regarding this clone: The junction does not match germline at one end; this may be a read error.

The CDR3 loop spans 13 amino acids. Germline V gene lookup returns CDR1 LGHNA and CDR2 YNFKEQ. This receptor was identified in a young woman in good health and CMV-seronegative. The chain employs TRBV4-2 and TRBJ2-7; 9 nucleotides agree with TRBD2. Source material: PBMCs. CDR3 nucleotides: TGTGCCAGCAGCCAAGAGCGGCTAGCGGGATTGAACTTC. It yields the protein CASSQERLAGLNF.